This paragraph reports one T cell receptor beta chain. What it binds is unknown. Here immunoSEQ multiplex PCR was the method, and the copy in TCRdb shows in-frame clones only, minus some. The sample yields 25,000 to 30,000 clones, about 92% seen once. CDR1 LGHNA and CDR2 YSLEER come from the germline V gene. The CDR3 length is 15 residues. V lost 0 bases to trimming and J lost 4 bases; unmatched junction nucleotides: 5. These data are taken from a study of T cell clonotyping in hematopoietic cell transplantation. Study results and limitations: Broader posttransplant TCR repertoire diversity was predicted by graft donor and pretransplant recipient Inverse Simpson Index values. No sorting was done, leaving CD4 and CD8 contributions mixed.

Time point in this sample: recipient sample about 28 days before transplant, after cytoreduction. This TCR was sampled from a man aged 45-60 years with acute myeloid leukemia. Some clones in this sample may be carry-over from other donors' samples. Sequencing used peripheral blood mononuclear cells, obtained before stem cell transplant. The V gene is TRBV4-3, the J gene TRBJ2-7; TRBD2 agrees at 8 bases. The CDR3 region is CASSQDTSGTYEQYF. CDR3 nucleotide sequence: TGCGCCAGCAGCCAAGACACTAGCGGCACTTACGAGCAGTACTTC.